This T cell receptor (beta chain) was captured in a study of PD-L1 blockade in urothelial cancer. The V gene's germline CDR1 is LGHNT and CDR2 FRNRAP. Trimming stripped 2 bases from V and 12 bases from J, with 11 bases between. This CDR3 has 12 residues. Repertoires were generated with immunoSEQ multiplex PCR, while TCRdb's copy carries only in-frame clones and drops some. The data contain fewer than 75,000 clones, roughly 80% of them singletons. This clonotype originated in a man between 65 and 85 years old with urothelial cancer. The sequences come from PBMCs, collected around atezolizumab (anti-PD-L1) treatment. The chain links TRBV12-5 to TRBJ2-1; D is possibly TRBD1 (6 bases). The CDR3: CASGLPTGRQFF. CDR3 sequence (DNA): TGTGCTAGTGGTTTGCCTACAGGGAGGCAGTTCTTC.